Presented here are 4 T cell receptor beta chains from one specimen sequenced in a study of CD4 T cells in relation to SARS-CoV-2 and coronaviruses. No antigens are known for them. Sequencing was performed with immunoSEQ multiplex PCR; in TCRdb, only in-frame clones are kept and a portion is missing. The sample yields about 21,000 clones, over 70% seen once. The unexposed donors gave CD4+ T cells in about 2011-2019, prior to COVID-19. After approximately 10 days of culture, CD4+ T cells were isolated. The sample taken for sequencing was CD4+ T cells from PBMCs, cultured in vitro. The receptors come from a human donor in good health.

This clone was found once. This sequence joins TRBV29-1 and TRBJ2-7; 9 nucleotides match TRBD1. J lost 1 base, V lost 5 bases, and 3 bases had no gene match. The CDR3 covers 13 residues. CDR1 and CDR2 from the germline V gene are SQVTM and ANQGSEA. The CDR3 reads CSVSGQGSYEQYF. Written as DNA, the CDR3 is TGCAGCGTTTCGGGACAGGGTTCCTACGAGCAGTACTTC.

This clone occurred a few times. V and J are TRBV6-1 and TRBJ1-5, with 7 bases matching TRBD1. The CDR3 has 14 amino acids. J gave up 6 bases and V 2 bases, and 4 bases lay outside the gene matches. Germline V gives CDR1 MNHNS, CDR2 SASEGT. DNA of the CDR3: TGTGCCAGCAGTGAACAGGGGGTAGGTCAGCCCCAGCATTTT. Translating it yields CASSEQGVGQPQHF.

The chain has TRBV19 and TRBJ2-7; 11 positions agree with TRBD2. This CDR3 has 16 amino acids. V lost 4 bases, J lost 4 bases, and 9 bases stayed unmatched. Germline CDR1 reads LNHDA; CDR2 reads SQIVND (reference sequence). The CDR3 DNA reads as TGTGCCAGTAGTAGAATAGCGGGAGGGTCGGATTACGAGCAGTACTTC. This gives the protein CASSRIAGGSDYEQYF.

The chain has TRBV27 and TRBJ1-2; 7 bases fit TRBD1. The germline CDR1 and CDR2 sequences are MNHEY and SMNVEV (reference sequence). The CDR3 loop spans 12 amino acids. Trimming removed 6 bases from V and 7 bases from J; junction bases left unmatched: 5. As DNA, the CDR3 is TGTGCCAGCAGCCCCAGGGGGGGTGGCTACACCTTC. Its translation is CASSPRGGGYTF.